This T cell receptor (beta chain) was profiled in a study of T-cell reconstitution after alpha-beta-depleted transplantation in children. CDR1 is SGHAT, CDR2 FQNNGV, per germline. The CDR3 is 12 residues long. Deletions cut 6 bases from V and 5 bases from J, with 9 bases between. Unique molecular identifiers tagged the TCRbeta library. TCRdb re-derived calls from the PCR reads in MiXCR, one entry per CDR3 protein. The table has 190,000 or so distinct CDR3 sequences, about 6.3% seen once. The sequence was obtained from a human donor who donated a stem cell graft to a child with Wiskott-Aldrich syndrome. The V gene is TRBV11-2, the J gene TRBJ2-3; D not certain. The input for sequencing was PBMCs from the stem cell graft donor, taken from the stem cell graft. The DNA of the CDR3 is TGTGCCAGCAGTTGGGGTGGAGATACGCAGTATTTT. Protein product: CASSWGGDTQYF. Using reference TRBV11-2 and TRBJ2-3 for the parts outside the CDR3, the full variable domain is EAGVAQSPRYKIIEKRQSVAFWCNPISGHATLYWYQQILGQGPKLLIQFQNNGVVDDSQLPKDRFSAERLKGVDSTLKIQPAKLEDSAVYLCASSWGGDTQYFGPGTRLTVL.